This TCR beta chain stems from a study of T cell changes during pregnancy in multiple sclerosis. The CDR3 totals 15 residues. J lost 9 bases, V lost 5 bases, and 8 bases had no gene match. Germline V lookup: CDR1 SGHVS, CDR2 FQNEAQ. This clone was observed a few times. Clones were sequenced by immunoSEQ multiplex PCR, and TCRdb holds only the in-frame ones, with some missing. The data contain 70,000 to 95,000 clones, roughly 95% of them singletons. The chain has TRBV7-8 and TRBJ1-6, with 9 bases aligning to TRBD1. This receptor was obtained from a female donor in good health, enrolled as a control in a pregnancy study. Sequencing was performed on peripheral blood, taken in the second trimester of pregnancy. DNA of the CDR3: TGTGCCAGCAGCCCGGGGGCGACAGGGGGTTCACCCCTCCACTTT. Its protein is CASSPGATGGSPLHF. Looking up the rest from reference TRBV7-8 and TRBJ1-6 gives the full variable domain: GAGVSQSPRYKVAKRGQDVALRCDPISGHVSLFWYQQALGQGPEFLTYFQNEAQLDKSGLPSDRFFAERPEGSVSTLKIQRTQQEDSAVYLCASSPGATGGSPLHFGNGTRLTVT.